This T cell receptor beta chain comes out of a study of cytomegalovirus exposure and HLA in healthy donors. Primers included in the PCR were 60 Vbeta and 13 Jbeta primers. Assay used: immunoSEQ multiplex PCR; TCRdb lists only in-frame clones, some missing. Altogether more than 95,000 clones are present, about 82% being singletons, with the ten largest covering less than 2.5%. V gave up 2 bases and J gave up 6 bases, with 7 bases separating them. CDR1 and CDR2 from the germline V gene are SGHNT and YYREEE (reference sequence). The CDR3 consists of 12 residues. The chain joins TRBV5-4 to TRBJ2-3; D possibly corresponds to TRBD1 (6 bases). This clonotype was obtained from a man over 45 in good health and CMV-seronegative. Sequencing was done on a sample of PBMCs. DNA for the CDR3: TGTGCCAGCAGCTTCGACAGGGATACGCAGTATTTT. It specifies CASSFDRDTQYF.